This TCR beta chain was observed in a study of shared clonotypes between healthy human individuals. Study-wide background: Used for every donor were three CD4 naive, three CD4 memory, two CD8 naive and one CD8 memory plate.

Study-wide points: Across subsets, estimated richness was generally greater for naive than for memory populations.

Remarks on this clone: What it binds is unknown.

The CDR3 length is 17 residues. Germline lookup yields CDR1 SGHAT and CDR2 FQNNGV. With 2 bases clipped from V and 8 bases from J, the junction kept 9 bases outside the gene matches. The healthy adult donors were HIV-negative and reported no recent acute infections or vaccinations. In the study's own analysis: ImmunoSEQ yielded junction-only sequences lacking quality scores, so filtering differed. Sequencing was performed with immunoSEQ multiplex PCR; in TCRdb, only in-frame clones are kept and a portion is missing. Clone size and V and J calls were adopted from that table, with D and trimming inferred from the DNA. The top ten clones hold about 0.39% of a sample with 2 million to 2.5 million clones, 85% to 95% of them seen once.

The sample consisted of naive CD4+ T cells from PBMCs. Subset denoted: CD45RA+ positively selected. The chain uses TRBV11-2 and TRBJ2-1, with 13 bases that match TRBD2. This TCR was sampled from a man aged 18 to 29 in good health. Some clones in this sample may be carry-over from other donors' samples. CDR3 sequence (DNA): TGTGCCAGCAGCTTACCTCCGGGACTAGCGGGAAAGTATGAGCAGTTCTTC. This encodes CASSLPPGLAGKYEQFF. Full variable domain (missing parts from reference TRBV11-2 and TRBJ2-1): EAGVAQSPRYKIIEKRQSVAFWCNPISGHATLYWYQQILGQGPKLLIQFQNNGVVDDSQLPKDRFSAERLKGVDSTLKIQPAKLEDSAVYLCASSLPPGLAGKYEQFFGPGTRLTVL.